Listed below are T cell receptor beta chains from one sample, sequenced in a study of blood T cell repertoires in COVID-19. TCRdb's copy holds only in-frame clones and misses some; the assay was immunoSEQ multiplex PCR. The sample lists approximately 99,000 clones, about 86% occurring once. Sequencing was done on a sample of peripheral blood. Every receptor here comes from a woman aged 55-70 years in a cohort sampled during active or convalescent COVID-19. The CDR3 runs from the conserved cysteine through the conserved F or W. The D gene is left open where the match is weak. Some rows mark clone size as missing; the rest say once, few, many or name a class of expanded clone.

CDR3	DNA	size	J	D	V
CASSFTGQEGYTF	TGTGCCAGCAGCTTCACAGGGCAGGAGGGCTACACCTTC	once	TRBJ1-2	.	TRBV3-1/TRBV3-2
CASSLGSEAFF	TGTGCCAGCAGCTTGGGTAGTGAAGCTTTCTTT	.	TRBJ1-1	.	TRBV5-5
CASSGGQGGHQPQHF	TGTGCCAGCAGTGGCGGACAGGGGGGGCATCAGCCCCAGCATTTT	.	TRBJ1-5	TRBD1	TRBV28
CASSQWQGGFSPLHF	TGTGCCAGCAGCCAATGGCAGGGGGGTTTTTCACCCCTCCACTTT	.	TRBJ1-6	TRBD1	TRBV14
CASSIQGGYSNQPQHF	TGTGCCAGCAGCATACAGGGGGGTTATAGCAATCAGCCCCAGCATTTT	few	TRBJ1-5	TRBD1	TRBV7-8
CASSHITTSGGAAQFF	TGTGCCAGCAGCCACATTACCACTAGCGGGGGGGCCGCGCAGTTCTTC	few	TRBJ2-1	TRBD2	TRBV4-2
CASSQGGGAGPYEQYF	TGTGCCAGCAGCCAGGGGGGGGGAGCGGGACCCTACGAGCAGTACTTC	.	TRBJ2-7	TRBD2	TRBV3-1/TRBV3-2
CASSIGGGSLDTQYF	TGTGCCAGTAGTATCGGCGGGGGCTCTTTAGATACGCAGTATTTT	once	TRBJ2-3	.	TRBV19
CASSPFTGSTGELFF	TGTGCCAGCAGTCCTTTTACAGGATCCACCGGGGAGCTGTTTTTT	.	TRBJ2-2	.	TRBV6-4
CASSLWRAEGEKLFF	TGCGCCAGCAGCTTGTGGAGGGCTGAGGGTGAAAAACTGTTTTTT	.	TRBJ1-4	.	TRBV5-1
CASSLSTGGAEAFF	TGCGCCAGCAGCTTGTCCACAGGGGGCGCTGAAGCTTTCTTT	.	TRBJ1-1	TRBD1	TRBV5-1
CARPGYSNQPQHF	TGTGCCAGGCCAGGGTATAGCAATCAGCCCCAGCATTTT	.	TRBJ1-5	.	TRBV6-5
CASSPGTGVSNQPQHF	TGTGCCAGCAGCCCGGGGACAGGGGTTAGCAATCAGCCCCAGCATTTT	.	TRBJ1-5	TRBD1	TRBV5-8
CASSVEETAPGNTIYF	TGTGCCAGCAGCGTAGAAGAAACAGCACCTGGAAACACCATATATTTT	.	TRBJ1-3	.	TRBV9
CASSPDRDYGYTF	TGTGCCAGCAGCCCGGACAGGGATTATGGCTACACCTTC	.	TRBJ1-2	TRBD1	TRBV5-4
CASSYSKGQVRDTQYF	TGTGCCAGCAGTTACTCGAAGGGACAGGTTCGGGATACGCAGTATTTT	.	TRBJ2-3	TRBD1	TRBV6-2/TRBV6-3
CAWSGDRGGGTNEKLFF	TGTGCCTGGAGTGGGGACAGGGGAGGTGGAACTAATGAAAAACTGTTTTTT	.	TRBJ1-4	TRBD1	TRBV30
CAAKTGANTGELFF	TGTGCCGCCAAGACAGGCGCGAACACCGGGGAGCTGTTTTTT	.	TRBJ2-2	.	TRBV27
CASSFGVKRTQYF	TGTGCCAGCAGTTTCGGGGTTAAAAGGACCCAGTACTTC	.	TRBJ2-5	.	TRBV27
CASSEARRGGVQPQHF	TGTGCCAGCAGTGAAGCGCGACGGGGAGGGGTCCAGCCCCAGCATTTT	.	TRBJ1-5	.	TRBV6-1
CASRSMEGRATEAFF	TGTGCCAGCAGGAGTATGGAGGGGCGGGCCACTGAAGCTTTCTTT	once	TRBJ1-1	.	TRBV27
CATKEVGLTEQYF	TGTGCCACCAAGGAGGTGGGCCTCACCGAGCAGTACTTC	.	TRBJ2-7	.	TRBV19
CASSLYRPGNTEAFF	TGTGCCAGCAGTTTGTATAGGCCGGGGAACACTGAAGCTTTCTTT	.	TRBJ1-1	.	TRBV28
CASSSRTSGSGGYEQYF	TGTGCCAGCAGTTCCAGGACTAGCGGGAGTGGGGGCTACGAGCAGTACTTC	.	TRBJ2-7	TRBD2	TRBV28
CASSFFSGSPYNEQFF	TGTGCCAGCAGTTTCTTTAGCGGGAGCCCCTACAATGAGCAGTTCTTC	.	TRBJ2-1	TRBD2	TRBV27
CASDRGSYNEQFF	TGTGCCAGCGACAGGGGCTCCTACAATGAGCAGTTCTTC	.	TRBJ2-1	TRBD1	TRBV6-5
CASRSTLGQGGNTIYF	TGTGCCAGCAGGTCTACCTTGGGACAGGGGGGAAACACCATATATTTT	.	TRBJ1-3	TRBD1	TRBV28
CASSLREAGNEQFF	TGTGCCAGCAGTTTGCGGGAGGCAGGCAATGAGCAGTTCTTC	.	TRBJ2-1	TRBD2	TRBV27
CASSGHSEETQYF	TGTGCCAGCAGCGGACATTCAGAAGAGACCCAGTACTTC	.	TRBJ2-5	.	TRBV6-2/TRBV6-3
CASSLDKANTGELFF	TGCGCCAGCAGCTTGGACAAAGCGAACACCGGGGAGCTGTTTTTT	.	TRBJ2-2	.	TRBV5-1
CATSDYDRGTQYF	TGTGCCACCAGTGATTATGACCGGGGAACGCAGTATTTT	.	TRBJ2-3	.	TRBV24-1
CASSSGTSGGPVLYEQYF	TGTGCCAGCAGCTCCGGGACTAGCGGGGGCCCCGTCCTCTACGAGCAGTACTTC	.	TRBJ2-7	TRBD2	TRBV9
CASSIVQGTDTQYF	TGTGCCAGTAGTATAGTCCAGGGGACAGATACGCAGTATTTT	.	TRBJ2-3	.	TRBV19
CASSYSRQGTNEKLFF	TGTGCCAGCAGTTACTCTCGGCAGGGAACTAATGAAAAACTGTTTTTT	once	TRBJ1-4	.	TRBV6-6